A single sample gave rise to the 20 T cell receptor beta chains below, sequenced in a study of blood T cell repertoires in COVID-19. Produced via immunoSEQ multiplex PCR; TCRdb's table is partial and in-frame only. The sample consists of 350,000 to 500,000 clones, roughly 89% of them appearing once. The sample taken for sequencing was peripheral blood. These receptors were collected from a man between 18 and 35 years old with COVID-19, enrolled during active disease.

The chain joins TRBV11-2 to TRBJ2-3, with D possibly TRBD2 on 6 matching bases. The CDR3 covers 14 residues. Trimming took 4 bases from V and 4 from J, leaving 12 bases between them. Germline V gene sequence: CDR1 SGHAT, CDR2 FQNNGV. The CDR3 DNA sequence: TGTGCCAGCAGCTCACCCACTAGCCCAGATACGCAGTATTTT. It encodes CASSSPTSPDTQYF.

For the CDR3, the DNA is TGTGCCAGCAGCCTTCCCGTAAGGGGGCCTTCCTACAATGAGCAGTTCTTC. Translating it yields CASSLPVRGPSYNEQFF. The genes are TRBV13 and TRBJ2-1; 7 nucleotides line up with TRBD1. V shed 5 bases, J shed 1 base, and the junction held 11 bases outside the gene matches. The CDR3 covers 17 residues. In germline, CDR1 is PRHDT, CDR2 FYEKMQ (reference sequence). Supplemented by reference TRBV13 and TRBJ2-1, the full variable domain reads AAGVIQSPRHLIKEKRETATLKCYPIPRHDTVYWYQQGPGQDPQFLISFYEKMQSDKGSIPDRFSAQQFSDYHSELNMSSLELGDSALYFCASSLPVRGPSYNEQFFGPGTRLTVL.

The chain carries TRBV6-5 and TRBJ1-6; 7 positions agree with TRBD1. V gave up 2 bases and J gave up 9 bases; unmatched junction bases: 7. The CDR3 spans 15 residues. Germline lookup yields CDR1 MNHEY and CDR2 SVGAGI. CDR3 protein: CASSYTGQSSSPLHF. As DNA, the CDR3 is TGTGCCAGCAGTTACACGGGACAGAGTAGTTCACCCCTCCACTTT.

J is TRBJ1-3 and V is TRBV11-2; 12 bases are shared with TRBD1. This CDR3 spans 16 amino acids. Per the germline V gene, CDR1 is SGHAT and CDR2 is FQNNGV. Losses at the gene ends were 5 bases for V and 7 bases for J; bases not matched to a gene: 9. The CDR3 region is CASSSRDRGLSNTIYF. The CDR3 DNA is TGTGCCAGCAGCAGCCGGGACAGGGGGCTTTCGAACACCATATATTTT.

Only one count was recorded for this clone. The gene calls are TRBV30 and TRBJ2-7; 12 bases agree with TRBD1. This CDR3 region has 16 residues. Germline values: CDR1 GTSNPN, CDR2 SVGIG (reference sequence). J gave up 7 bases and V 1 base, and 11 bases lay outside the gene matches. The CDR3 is CAWSALPGQGAREQYF. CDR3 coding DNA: TGTGCCTGGAGTGCTTTGCCGGGACAGGGGGCGCGGGAGCAGTACTTC.

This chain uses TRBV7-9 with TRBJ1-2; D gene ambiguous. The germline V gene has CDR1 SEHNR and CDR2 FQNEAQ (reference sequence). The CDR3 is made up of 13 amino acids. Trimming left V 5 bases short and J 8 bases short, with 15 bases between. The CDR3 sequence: CASSQDQYWGYTF. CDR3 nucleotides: TGTGCCAGCAGCCAAGATCAATACTGGGGCTACACCTTC.

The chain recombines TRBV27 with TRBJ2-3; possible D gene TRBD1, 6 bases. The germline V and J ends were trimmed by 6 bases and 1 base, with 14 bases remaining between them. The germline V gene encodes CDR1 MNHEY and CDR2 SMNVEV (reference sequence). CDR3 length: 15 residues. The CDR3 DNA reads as TGTGCCAGCAGCCACTCCCCAGGGGGCACAGATACGCAGTATTTT. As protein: CASSHSPGGTDTQYF.

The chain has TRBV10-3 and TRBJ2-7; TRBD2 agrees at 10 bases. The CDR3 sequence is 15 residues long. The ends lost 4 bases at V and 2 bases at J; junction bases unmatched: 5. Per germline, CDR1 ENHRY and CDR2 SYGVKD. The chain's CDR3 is CAISVGLAQTYEQYF. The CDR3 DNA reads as TGTGCCATCAGTGTGGGACTAGCGCAAACCTACGAGCAGTACTTC.

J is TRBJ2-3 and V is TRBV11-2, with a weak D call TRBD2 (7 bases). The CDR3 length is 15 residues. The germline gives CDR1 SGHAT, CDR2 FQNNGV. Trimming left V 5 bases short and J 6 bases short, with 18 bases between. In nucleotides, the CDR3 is TGTGCCAGCAGCCTCGAGGGGGGGCAAAGGGATACGCAGTATTTT. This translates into CASSLEGGQRDTQYF.

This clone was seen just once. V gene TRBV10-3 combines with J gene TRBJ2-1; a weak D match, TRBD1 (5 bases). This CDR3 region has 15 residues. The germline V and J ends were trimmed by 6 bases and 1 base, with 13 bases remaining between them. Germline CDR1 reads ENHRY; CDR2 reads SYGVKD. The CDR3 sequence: CAISPDSPSYNEQFF. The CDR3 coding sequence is TGTGCCATCAGCCCAGACAGCCCATCCTACAATGAGCAGTTCTTC.

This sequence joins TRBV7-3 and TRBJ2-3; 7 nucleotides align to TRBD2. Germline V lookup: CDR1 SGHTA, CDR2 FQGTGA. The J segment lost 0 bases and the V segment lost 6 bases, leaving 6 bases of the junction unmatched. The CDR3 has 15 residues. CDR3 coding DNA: TGTGCCAGCAGACCTACTAGCGCAAGCACAGATACGCAGTATTTT. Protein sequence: CASRPTSASTDTQYF.

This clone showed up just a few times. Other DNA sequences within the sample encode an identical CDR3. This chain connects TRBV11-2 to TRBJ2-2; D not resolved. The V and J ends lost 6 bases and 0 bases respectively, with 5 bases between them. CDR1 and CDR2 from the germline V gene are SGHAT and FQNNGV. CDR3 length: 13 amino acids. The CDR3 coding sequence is TGTGCCAGCAGTTACACGAACACCGGGGAGCTGTTTTTT. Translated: CASSYTNTGELFF.

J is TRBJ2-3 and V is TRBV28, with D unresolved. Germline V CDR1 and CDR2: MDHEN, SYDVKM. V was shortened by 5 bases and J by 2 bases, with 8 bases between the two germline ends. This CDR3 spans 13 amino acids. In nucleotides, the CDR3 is TGTGCCAGCAGTACTCCTTACACAGATACGCAGTATTTT. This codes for CASSTPYTDTQYF.

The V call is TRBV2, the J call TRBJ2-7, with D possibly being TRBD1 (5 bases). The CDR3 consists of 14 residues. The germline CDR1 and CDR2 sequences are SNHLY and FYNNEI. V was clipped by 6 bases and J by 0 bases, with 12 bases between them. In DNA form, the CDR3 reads TGTGCCAGCAGACCGGACAACCTCTCCTACGAGCAGTACTTC. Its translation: CASRPDNLSYEQYF.

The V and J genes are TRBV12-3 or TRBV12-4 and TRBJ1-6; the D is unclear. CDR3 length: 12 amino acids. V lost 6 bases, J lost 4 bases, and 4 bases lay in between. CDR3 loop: CASSPYNSPLHF. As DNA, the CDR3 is TGTGCCAGCAGCCCATATAATTCACCCCTCCACTTT.

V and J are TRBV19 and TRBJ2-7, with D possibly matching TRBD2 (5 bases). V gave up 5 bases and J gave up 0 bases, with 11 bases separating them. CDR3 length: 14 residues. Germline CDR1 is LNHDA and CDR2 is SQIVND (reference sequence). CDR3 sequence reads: CASSGLGLSYEQYF. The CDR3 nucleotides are TGTGCCAGTAGTGGGCTTGGACTCTCCTACGAGCAGTACTTC. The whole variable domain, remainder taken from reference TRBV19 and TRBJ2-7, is DGGITQSPKYLFRKEGQNVTLSCEQNLNHDAMYWYRQDPGQGLRLIYYSQIVNDFQKGDIAEGYSVSREKKESFPLTVTSAQKNPTAFYLCASSGLGLSYEQYFGPGTRLTVT.

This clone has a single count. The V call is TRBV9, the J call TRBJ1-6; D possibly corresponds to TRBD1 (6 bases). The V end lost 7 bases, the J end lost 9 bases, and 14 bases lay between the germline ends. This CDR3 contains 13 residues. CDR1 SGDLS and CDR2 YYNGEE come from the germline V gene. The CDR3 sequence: CASGTTPSSPLHF. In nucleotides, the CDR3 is TGTGCCAGCGGGACAACACCTAGTTCACCCCTCCACTTT.

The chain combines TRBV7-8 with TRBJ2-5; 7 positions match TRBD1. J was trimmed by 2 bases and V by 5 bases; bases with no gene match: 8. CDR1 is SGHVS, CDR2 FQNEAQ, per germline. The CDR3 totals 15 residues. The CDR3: CASSPSRGRQETQYF. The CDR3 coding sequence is TGTGCCAGCAGCCCCAGTAGGGGGCGGCAAGAGACCCAGTACTTC.

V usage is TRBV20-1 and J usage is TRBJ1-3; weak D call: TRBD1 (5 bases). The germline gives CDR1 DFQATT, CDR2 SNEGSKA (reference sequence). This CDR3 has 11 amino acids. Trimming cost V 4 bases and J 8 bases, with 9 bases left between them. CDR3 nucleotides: TGCAGTGCTAAATCAGGGCACACCATATATTTT. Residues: CSAKSGHTIYF.

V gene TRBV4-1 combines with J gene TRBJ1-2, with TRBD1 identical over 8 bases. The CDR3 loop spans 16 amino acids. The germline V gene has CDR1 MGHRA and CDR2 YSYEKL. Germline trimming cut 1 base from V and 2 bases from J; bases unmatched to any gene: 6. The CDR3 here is CASSQAMTGANYGYTF. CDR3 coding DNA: TGCGCCAGCAGCCAAGCTATGACAGGGGCGAACTATGGCTACACCTTC.